This TCR beta chain was recorded in a study of T-cell memory formation after mild COVID-19. Study-level findings and limits: Clones shrinking between day 15 and 85 showed a balanced CD4/CD8 split, and those that grew later tilted toward CD4+.

In the case of this clonotype: Antigen unknown.

TCR alpha and TCR beta cDNA libraries with sample barcodes and UMIs came from 5'RACE using constant-segment primers. TCRdb re-derived calls from the 5' RACE reads in MiXCR, one entry per CDR3 protein. Here the sample spans 350,000 to 500,000 distinct CDR3 sequences, about 22% being singletons. Germline assignment: CDR1 SGDLS and CDR2 YYNGEE. The CDR3 is made up of 15 amino acids. The V and J ends lost 5 bases and 3 bases, in that order; junction bases with no gene match: 7. This TCR was recovered from an adult woman who had mild COVID-19 (a few samples of this study predate the infection). Cell type and time point are not known. This chain connects TRBV9 to TRBJ2-5, with 10 nucleotides matching TRBD1. Sequencing was done on a sample of PBMCs or a T cell subset sorted from them (not recorded which). The DNA of the CDR3 is TGTGCCAGCAGACCCGGGACAGGGGAGAAAGAGACCCAGTACTTC. Translation: CASRPGTGEKETQYF.